The clone carrying this T cell receptor beta chain was counted many times. As yet, its antigen is unknown. The source of the sample is a study of regulatory T cells in long-lasting Graves disease. Background on the study: Newly diagnosed Graves' patients took antithyroid drugs under 3 months. Study results and caveats: The study found lower TCR diversity in persistent Graves' patients than in newly diagnosed ones.

Time point defined: newly diagnosed GD, antithyroid drugs for less than 3 months. Scientists built the TCR library using RNA that was extracted from PBMCs. HTBI primers from iRepertoire and Arm-PCR of CDR3 regions yielded the TCR beta libraries. TCRdb reprocessed the multiplex PCR reads via MiXCR and lists one record per CDR3 protein. This table holds 400,000 to 550,000 distinct CDR3 sequences, 16% found once. The sample was also linked to a second study, of T cells in Graves' hyperthyroidism and ophthalmopathy.

The sequence was obtained from a woman in her 30s with Graves disease. Sequenced here: peripheral blood mononuclear cells (PBMCs), sampled at new diagnosis, from a patient treated with antithyroid drugs.

As DNA, the CDR3 is TGTGCCAGCAGTCCTACAGCGTATGGCTACACCTTC. As protein: CASSPTAYGYTF. The chain couples TRBV2 to TRBJ1-2, with D unresolved. CDR1 and CDR2 (germline): SNHLY, FYNNEI. V lost 5 bases, J lost 5 bases, and 9 bases lay in between. The CDR3 sequence is 12 residues long. Filled out from reference TRBV2 and TRBJ1-2, the complete variable domain reads EPEVTQTPSHQVTQMGQEVILRCVPISNHLYFYWYRQILGQKVEFLVSFYNNEISEKSEIFDDQFSVERPDGSNFTLKIRSTKLEDSAMYFCASSPTAYGYTFGSGTRLTVV.